This TCR beta chain was documented in a study of T cells expressing NK-cell markers (dated by TCRdb to about 2020). With respect to the entire study: In sorted CD3+CD56+NKG2C+, CD3+CD56+NKG2C- and CD3+CD56-NKG2C+ T-cell subsets from several donors, TCR beta-chain repertoires were profiled. The study sequenced eight donors, all healthy volunteers chosen at random: three men and five women. Seven of the eight sequenced donors were HCMV-seropositive and one was HCMV-seronegative. Illumina HiSeq 2000/2500, MiSeq or NextSeq was used to sequence libraries as 2 x 150 bp reads.

For this clonotype: Its antigen is currently not known.

TCRdb records Illumina HiSeq 2000 as the sequencer. 5'RACE template switching, by which a universal primer site and unique molecular identifiers were added, was used to make TCR beta cDNA libraries. cDNA synthesis was primed from the TCR beta constant segment, followed by two successive PCR amplification steps. In the paper's pipeline: MIGEC handled demultiplexing of the reads and grouping by UMI, while MiTCR was used to assemble and quantify clonotypes. To exclude erroneous sequences, only TCR cDNA sequences supported by at least two reads were retained. Downstream repertoire analysis used the tcR package, and clonotypes were matched across fractions by CDR3 nucleotide sequence plus V segment. Antigen specificity was annotated against VDJdb with VDJmatch, allowing one amino acid substitution in CDR3. The reads, reprocessed by TCRdb, yield one row per CDR3 protein sequence and no DNA. These V and J calls originate from TCRdb's pipeline instead of the authors' own analysis. This sample's table contains approximately 170,000 distinct CDR3 sequences. 20% to 25% of the sample is held by the ten biggest clonotypes.

The full study reports these points: Those dominant clonotypes were again the most abundant among CD3+CD56-NKG2C+ cells in a handful of donors, at about 25-60.1%. In over five donors, the dominant CD3+CD56+NKG2C+ clonotypes were found to rank among the top 10 CD8+ clonotypes and to make up about 1.0-7.0% of CD8+ T cells. Whether the expanded NKG2C-expressing T cell clones were specific for HCMV antigens remained unclear.

A commercial ELISA kit detecting HCMV-specific IgG in serum was used to determine HCMV serostatus. Ficoll density gradient centrifugation was used to isolate peripheral blood mononuclear cells from blood. CDR1 and CDR2, per the germline V gene (reference sequence), are LNHDA and SQIVND. The CDR3, from cysteine to phenylalanine, totals 15 residues. No DNA sequence was recorded. Sample: blood T cells: a sorted CD56 or NKG2C T cell subset, CD4+ or CD8+ T cells, or bulk PBMC T cells (not recorded which). The TCR was taken from a man aged 18-75 years in good health. This receptor chain uses TRBV19 and TRBJ2-7; TCRdb names TRBD2, which stays unverified in the absence of DNA. CDR3 reads: CASSILAGALDEQYF. The CDR3, completed at both ends by the reference TRBV19 and TRBJ2-7 genes, gives the full variable domain DGGITQSPKYLFRKEGQNVTLSCEQNLNHDAMYWYRQDPGQGLRLIYYSQIVNDFQKGDIAEGYSVSREKKESFPLTVTSAQKNPTAFYLCASSILAGALDEQYFGPGTRLTVT.